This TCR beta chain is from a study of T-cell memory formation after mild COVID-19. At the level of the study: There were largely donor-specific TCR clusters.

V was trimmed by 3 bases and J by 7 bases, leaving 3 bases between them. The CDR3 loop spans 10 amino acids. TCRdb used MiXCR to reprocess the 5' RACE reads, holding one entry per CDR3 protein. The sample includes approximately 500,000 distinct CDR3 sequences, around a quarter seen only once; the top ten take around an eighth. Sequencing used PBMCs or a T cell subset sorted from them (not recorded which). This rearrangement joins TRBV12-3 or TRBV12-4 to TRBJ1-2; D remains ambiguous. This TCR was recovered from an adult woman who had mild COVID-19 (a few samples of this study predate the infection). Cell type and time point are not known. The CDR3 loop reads CASSFVGYTF. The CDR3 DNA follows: TGTGCCAGCAGTTTCGTTGGCTACACCTTC.